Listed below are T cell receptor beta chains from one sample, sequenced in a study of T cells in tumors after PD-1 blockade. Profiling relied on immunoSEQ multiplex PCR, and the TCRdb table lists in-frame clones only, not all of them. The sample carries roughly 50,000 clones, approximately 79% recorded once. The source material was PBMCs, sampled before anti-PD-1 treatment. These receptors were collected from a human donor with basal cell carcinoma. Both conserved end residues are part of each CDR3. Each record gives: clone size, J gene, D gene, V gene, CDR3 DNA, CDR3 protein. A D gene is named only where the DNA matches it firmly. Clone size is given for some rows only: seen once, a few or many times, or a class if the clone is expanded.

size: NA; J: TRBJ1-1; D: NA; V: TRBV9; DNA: TGTGCCAGCAGCGTAGAGGGGGGTAGCACTGAAGCTTTCTTT; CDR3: CASSVEGGSTEAFF
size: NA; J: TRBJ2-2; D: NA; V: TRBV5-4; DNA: TGTGCCAGCAGCTTGGGCGAGAGGATGAACACCGGGGAGCTGTTTTTT; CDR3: CASSLGERMNTGELFF
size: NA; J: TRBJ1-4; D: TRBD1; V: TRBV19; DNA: TGTGCCAGTAGGTCAGGACAGGGGCAAGATGAAAAACTGTTTTTT; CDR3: CASRSGQGQDEKLFF
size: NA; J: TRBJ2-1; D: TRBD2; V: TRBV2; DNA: TGTGCCAGCAGTGGGCCGAGTGTACTAGCGGGAGTCAATGAGCAGTTCTTC; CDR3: CASSGPSVLAGVNEQFF
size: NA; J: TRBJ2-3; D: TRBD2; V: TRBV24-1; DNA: TGTGCCACCAGTGGCGAGACTAGCGGGAGGTGGACAGATACGCAGTATTTT; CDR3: CATSGETSGRWTDTQYF
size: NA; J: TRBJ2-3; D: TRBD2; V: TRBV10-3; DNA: TGTGCCGTCCTAATAGCGGGGCCCCGCACAGATACGCAGTATTTT; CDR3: CAVLIAGPRTDTQYF
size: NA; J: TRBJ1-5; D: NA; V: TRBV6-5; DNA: TGTGCCAGCAGTTACGGGGGGTCCCAGCCCCAGCATTTT; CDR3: CASSYGGSQPQHF
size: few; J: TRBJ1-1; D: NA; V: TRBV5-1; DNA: TGCGCCAGCAGCATTGGCACTCTCGCAGGGATTAACACTGAAGCTTTCTTT; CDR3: CASSIGTLAGINTEAFF
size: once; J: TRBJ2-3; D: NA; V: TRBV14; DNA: TGTGCCAGCAGCCGCCGCCCAAGCGGGACAGATACGCAGTATTTT; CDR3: CASSRRPSGTDTQYF
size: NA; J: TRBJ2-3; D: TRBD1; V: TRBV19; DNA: TGTGCCAGTGGGGACAGGACAGATACGCAGTATTTT; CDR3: CASGDRTDTQYF